Reported below is one TCR beta chain. Its antigen remains unidentified. This specimen comes from a study of blood T cells in healthy people across ages. Study results and limitations: Calculation of diversity from one million T cells yielded estimates considered to be underestimates. Diversity of TCR beta per million T cells declined in a roughly linear way with age.

Germline V CDR1 and CDR2: MNHEY, SVGEGT. This CDR3 spans 16 amino acids. The V and J ends lost 5 bases and 0 bases respectively, with 11 bases between them. The second PCR ran roughly 7 to 11 cycles with a sample-barcoded 5' primer and J-beta primers. The template-switch adaptor was a 5' adaptor with 12 random nucleotides. It tagged each cDNA molecule. TCRdb re-called the 5' RACE reads with MiXCR, one entry per CDR3 protein. The sample lists some 780,000 distinct CDR3 sequences, roughly 50% seen once, with roughly 24% in the top ten. Healthy Caucasian individuals from Russia aged about 6 to 90 served as donors.

The sequencing input was blood. This clonotype was obtained from a man aged 35 to 55 in good health. The chain carries TRBV6-2 or TRBV6-3 and TRBJ2-6, with unresolved D. CDR3 DNA: TGTGCCAGCAGTGATACCGGCGGCTCTGGGGCCAACGTCCTGACTTTC. Residues: CASSDTGGSGANVLTF.